A single sample is the source of the 8 T cell receptor beta chains below, sequenced in a study of spatial heterogeneity in lung cancer (dated by TCRdb to about 2019). No antigen has been identified for these receptors. The sample's time point label is to be understood as: sample taken at primary tumor resection. The method behind the library was 5' RACE. Instrument on record: NextSeq 500. The raw public reads went through TCRdb reprocessing: fastp at Q25, MiXCR clone calling, in-frame beta chains kept. Every distinct CDR3 protein forms one entry, paired with its most common genes and DNA. Recorded for this sample are fewer than 7,000 distinct CDR3 sequences; roughly an eighth of them occurred a single time. More than 8.5% of the sample lies in the top ten. The paper as a whole reports these results and caveats: The tumor nonsynonymous mutation count correlated with the number of expanded alpha and beta TCRs within the tumor.

The sequencing used lung tumor tissue, collected at surgery. The origin of the receptors is a male donor with early-stage non-small cell lung cancer.

In the case of this clonotype: A library prepared for alpha chains yielded this beta chain as an off-target read; its size is of little meaning. This chain connects TRBV12-3 or TRBV12-4 to TRBJ2-3; D uncertain. Between the trimmed V and J ends, which lost 2 bases and 4 bases, there was a span of 7 bases. The CDR3 extends over 13 amino acids. The CDR3 DNA reads as TGTGCCAGCAGTTTATTCGGTCCAGATACGCAGTATTTT. It specifies CASSLFGPDTQYF.

By frequency in the sample, this clonotype is large. Since the library was made to target alpha chains, this beta chain is a stray read and its abundance is not meaningful. The chain has TRBV6-2 or TRBV6-3 and TRBJ1-5; 10 bases align to TRBD1. Germline-derived CDR1 and CDR2 are MNHEY and SVGEGT. The trim removed 7 bases at V and 4 bases at J, leaving 1 base unmatched. The CDR3 sequence is 13 residues long. CDR3 region: CASKDRGNQPQHF. CDR3 in DNA: TGTGCCAGCAAGGACAGGGGGAATCAGCCCCAGCATTTT.

This clonotype was seen ten or more times. With the library built for alpha chains, this beta chain is off target and its frequency is not meaningful. V is TRBV5-1 and J is TRBJ1-1, with a possible D match to TRBD1 (5 bases). Germline CDR1 and CDR2: SGHRS and YFSETQ. This CDR3 has 16 amino acids. Deletions cut 0 bases from V and 4 bases from J, with 16 bases between. The CDR3 nucleotides read TGCGCCAGCAGCTTGGTTGAATGGCAGGGAGGCACTGAAGCTTTCTTT. Translating gives CASSLVEWQGGTEAFF.

This clonotype is categorized as medium-sized. Being off target in a library aimed at alpha chains, this beta chain has a size of little meaning. This rearrangement joins TRBV20-1 to TRBJ1-1; D is uncertain. Trimming pared 6 bases from V and 5 bases from J, leaving 16 bases between. The CDR3 extends over 13 amino acids. CDR1 and CDR2 (germline): DFQATT, SNEGSKA (reference sequence). CDR3 nucleotide sequence: TGCAGTGCCCTGCCCCCCGGGCGGACTGAAGCTTTCTTT. It is translated as CSALPPGRTEAFF.

By share, this clonotype ranks as medium-sized (0.01 to 0.1%). As an off-target read in a library built for alpha chains, this beta chain has a frequency of little significance. The V and J genes are TRBV28 and TRBJ1-1, with 9 bases aligning to TRBD1. Trimming took 3 bases from V and 0 from J; bases not matched to a gene: 8. The CDR3 sequence is 17 residues long. CDR1 is MDHEN and CDR2 is SYDVKM in the germline V gene. CDR3 in amino acids: CASSLIQGANMNTEAFF. The CDR3 DNA is TGTGCCAGCAGTTTGATACAGGGGGCGAACATGAACACTGAAGCTTTCTTT.

In its sample, this clonotype was seen many times. In a library made to pick up alpha chains, this beta chain is a stray read with a size that means little. The chain carries TRBV29-1 and TRBJ2-7; TRBD2 might be the D (6 bases). V was clipped by 4 bases and J by 6 bases, with 10 bases between them. The CDR3 is 11 residues long. Germline V lookup: CDR1 SQVTM, CDR2 ANQGSEA. CDR3 loop: CSVGFGSEQYF. The CDR3 DNA reads as TGCAGCGTTGGGTTCGGGAGCGAGCAGTACTTC.

Judged by abundance, this clonotype is medium-sized. The library was designed around alpha chains, so this beta chain is a stray read whose abundance carries little weight. This rearrangement joins TRBV6-6 to TRBJ2-1; D unresolved. This CDR3 has 15 amino acids. Germline loops: CDR1 MNHNY, CDR2 SVGAGI (reference sequence). The V gene lost 6 bases and the J gene lost 2 bases, with 14 bases spanning the gap. The CDR3 loop is CASSPGRLTYNEQFF. In DNA form, the CDR3 reads TGTGCCAGCAGCCCCGGTAGACTTACCTACAATGAGCAGTTCTTC.

In regard to this clonotype: This beta chain is an off-target read within a library intended for alpha chains, so its frequency means little. The rearrangement joins TRBV29-1 to TRBJ2-3, with D unresolved. Trimming took 4 bases from V and 7 from J, leaving 6 bases between them. The CDR3 contains 10 residues. Germline CDR1 is SQVTM and CDR2 is ANQGSEA. CDR3 nucleotides: TGCAGCGTTGTGTGGAATACGCAGTATTTT. Protein sequence: CSVVWNTQYF.